A selection of T cell receptor beta chains follows, all from one sample in a study of identical twins. Each CDR3 protein gets one entry after TCRdb re-called the 5' RACE reads with MiXCR. The sample holds under 250,000 distinct CDR3 sequences, 12% seen once. These data were likewise used in another study, on yellow fever vaccine responses in identical twins.

The sequenced material came from memory (CD45RO+) T cells sorted from blood. These receptors all come from a woman aged 18-29 years in good health. Both conserved end residues are part of each CDR3. The D gene is left open where the match is weak. The listing skips clone size in some rows; elsewhere it reads once, few, many or a size class.

CDR3nt | CDR3aa | j_gene | d_gene | v_gene | abundance
TGCGCCAGCAGCTTGAGTTCCCAATACAATGAGCAGTTCTTC | CASSLSSQYNEQFF | TRBJ2-1 | . | TRBV5-1 | .
TGTGCCACCAGCTTAGCCTCTGGGGCCAACGTCCTGACTTTC | CATSLASGANVLTF | TRBJ2-6 | . | TRBV15 | few
TGTGCCAGCAGCGCCCCTCGGGGGGGGATTCACACTGAAGCTTTCTTT | CASSAPRGGIHTEAFF | TRBJ1-1 | . | TRBV9 | .
TGTGCCAGCAGCCTTCCTAGCGGGGGGGCCATCCATGAGCAGTTCTTC | CASSLPSGGAIHEQFF | TRBJ2-1 | TRBD2 | TRBV3-1 | .
TGTGCCAGCAGCGTTGGACCTAGCGGGAGTATAGAGACCCAGTACTTC | CASSVGPSGSIETQYF | TRBJ2-5 | TRBD2 | TRBV2 | .
TGCAGTGCTAGGGGTAGGGCCGAGGGCGAGCAGTACTTC | CSARGRAEGEQYF | TRBJ2-7 | . | TRBV20-1 | few
TGTGCCAGCAGTTCACTCTCCGGGACTAGCACAGATACGCAGTATTTT | CASSSLSGTSTDTQYF | TRBJ2-3 | . | TRBV6-5 | .
TGTGCCAGCAGCTCCGCCTTGGCGGGAGCAAGTGAGCAGTTCTTC | CASSSALAGASEQFF | TRBJ2-1 | TRBD2 | TRBV2 | few
TGCAGTGCTAGAGAAGGGGCGATCACCGGGGAGCTGTTTTTT | CSAREGAITGELFF | TRBJ2-2 | . | TRBV20-1 | .
TGTGCCAGCAGCCGGACTAGCGGTGCTAGGGACATTCAGTACTTC | CASSRTSGARDIQYF | TRBJ2-4 | TRBD2 | TRBV3-1 | .
TGTGCCAGCAGTTTATCCCTCCAGGAGCAGTTCTTC | CASSLSLQEQFF | TRBJ2-1 | . | TRBV28 | few
TGTGCCAGCAGTGAAGAGAGGCGGGGAACTGAAGCTTTCTTT | CASSEERRGTEAFF | TRBJ1-1 | . | TRBV2 | .
TGCGCCAGCAGCAGGGGACAGGGCACGAACACTGAAGCTTTCTTT | CASSRGQGTNTEAFF | TRBJ1-1 | TRBD1 | TRBV5-1 | many
TGTGCCAGCAGCTCATTGGGGGTTCTGTGGCGGGAGTCCTACAATGAGCAGTTCTTC | CASSSLGVLWRESYNEQFF | TRBJ2-1 | TRBD2 | TRBV7-8 | few
TGTGCCAGCAGTTTTACTGAGAATTCACCCCTCCACTTT | CASSFTENSPLHF | TRBJ1-6 | . | TRBV12-3/TRBV12-4 | .
TGTGCCAGCAGTGGGACTGCTCCTGAAAAACTGTTTTTT | CASSGTAPEKLFF | TRBJ1-4 | . | TRBV6-6 | many
TGTGCCAGCAGCTTAGTTCCAGTCCTCACAGATACGCAGTATTTT | CASSLVPVLTDTQYF | TRBJ2-3 | . | TRBV7-2 | medium-sized
TGTGCCAGCAGCGTAGTTTCGGGGGGACAAGAGACCCAGTACTTC | CASSVVSGGQETQYF | TRBJ2-5 | TRBD2 | TRBV9 | .
TGTGCCAGCAGCTTGTTGTCTAGCGGGAGGGCCGAGGAGACCCAGTACTTC | CASSLLSSGRAEETQYF | TRBJ2-5 | TRBD2 | TRBV5-6 | .
TGTGCCAGCACCAACTGGGGACAACGCTCAGCTAACTATGGCTACACCTTC | CASTNWGQRSANYGYTF | TRBJ1-2 | . | TRBV11-2 | few
TGTGCCAGCAGGCCGGGACAGGGTTATTCACCCCTCCACTTT | CASRPGQGYSPLHF | TRBJ1-6 | TRBD1 | TRBV28 | .
TGTGCCAGCAGCCCCCGATTCGAGCAGTACTTC | CASSPRFEQYF | TRBJ2-7 | . | TRBV7-2 | .
TGTGCCAGCAGTCTTTTCGGACAGGGGGCGATTCAGCCCCAGCATTTT | CASSLFGQGAIQPQHF | TRBJ1-5 | TRBD1 | TRBV6-2/TRBV6-3 | few
TGCGCCAGCAGCCAAGGACAGGGGAATTCCTACGAGCAGTACTTC | CASSQGQGNSYEQYF | TRBJ2-7 | TRBD1 | TRBV4-3 | many
TGTGCCAGCAGTGTTCAGGGGGGAAACACCGGGGAGCTGTTTTTT | CASSVQGGNTGELFF | TRBJ2-2 | . | TRBV2 | .
TGCGCCAGCAGCGGAGGGACAGGGACAGATACGCAGTATTTT | CASSGGTGTDTQYF | TRBJ2-3 | TRBD1 | TRBV5-1 | few
TGCGCCAGCAGCTCCGGGACAGGGAGCACTGAAGCTTTCTTT | CASSSGTGSTEAFF | TRBJ1-1 | TRBD1 | TRBV5-1 | .
TGTGCCATCAGTGAGTCGACAGGGGGACAAGATACGCAGTATTTT | CAISESTGGQDTQYF | TRBJ2-3 | TRBD1 | TRBV10-3 | many
TGTGCCAGCAGTATGGGAGGCCAAAGCACCTTC | CASSMGGQSTF | TRBJ1-2 | . | TRBV6-5 | .
TGTGCCAGCAGCCACCTAGGGACAGATCGCTACACCTTC | CASSHLGTDRYTF | TRBJ1-2 | TRBD1 | TRBV3-1 | few
TGCAGTGCTCCCGGCCGGGGGTGGGAGACCCAGTACTTC | CSAPGRGWETQYF | TRBJ2-5 | . | TRBV20-1 | .
TGTGCCAGCAGTTCCCTTGAGGCGGGAAGAGGCAATCAGCCCCAGCATTTT | CASSSLEAGRGNQPQHF | TRBJ1-5 | . | TRBV28 | few
TGTGCCAGCAGTTACTCGGGCACGACCTCTGGGGCCAACGTCCTGACTTTC | CASSYSGTTSGANVLTF | TRBJ2-6 | . | TRBV6-5 | .
TGTGCCAGCAGCTTAGGGAGCGGGGGGGCGTACGAGCAGTACTTC | CASSLGSGGAYEQYF | TRBJ2-7 | TRBD2 | TRBV7-2 | few
TGTGCCAGCAGTTATTCCGGGAGCCTAAGCTACGAGCAGTACTTC | CASSYSGSLSYEQYF | TRBJ2-7 | . | TRBV6-5 | few
TGTGCCAGTAGCCTGGACAGGGGGCCTACAGATACGCAGTATTTT | CASSLDRGPTDTQYF | TRBJ2-3 | TRBD1 | TRBV19 | .
TGTGCCACCAGCCTGACAGGTGGTAAGCAGTACTTC | CATSLTGGKQYF | TRBJ2-7 | . | TRBV15 | few
TGTGCCATCGGGGACGGCTACAATGAGCAGTTCTTC | CAIGDGYNEQFF | TRBJ2-1 | . | TRBV10-3 | few
TGTGCCAGCAGCGCGAGAGTGTCCTACAATGAGCAGTTCTTC | CASSARVSYNEQFF | TRBJ2-1 | . | TRBV7-2 | few
TGCGCCAGCAGCCAAGAAGGGGAAGGGAGGCAGGGGGCCCACATTCAGTACTTC | CASSQEGEGRQGAHIQYF | TRBJ2-4 | TRBD1 | TRBV4-3 | .
TGTGCCAGCAGCCCCTGGACAGCCCGGAATGAGCAGTTCTTC | CASSPWTARNEQFF | TRBJ2-1 | . | TRBV14 | few
TGTGCCAGCAGCCAAGCGGAGCGGGGGGCCATCGCAGATACGCAGTATTTT | CASSQAERGAIADTQYF | TRBJ2-3 | TRBD2 | TRBV3-1 | .
TGTGCCAGCAGCTTGGGAGCGGGGGGCCCCCTGGTCAAAAACATTCAGTACTTC | CASSLGAGGPLVKNIQYF | TRBJ2-4 | TRBD2 | TRBV5-4 | few
TGTGCCAGCAGCTTAGGGAGAGGGATTACGTTTCGCAATGAGCAGTTCTTC | CASSLGRGITFRNEQFF | TRBJ2-1 | . | TRBV11-2 | many
TGCGCCAGCAGCTTGGATCTCGATGAGCAGTTCTTC | CASSLDLDEQFF | TRBJ2-1 | . | TRBV5-1 | .
TGTGCCAGCAGTCTGGGTGGGGGGGCCGGCGAGCAGTACTTC | CASSLGGGAGEQYF | TRBJ2-7 | . | TRBV25-1 | .
TGTGCCATCAGTTGGACTAGCGGGAGGGGTGAGCAGTTCTTC | CAISWTSGRGEQFF | TRBJ2-1 | TRBD2 | TRBV10-3 | many
TGTGCCAGCAGCCAATTCACGAAGGTAGGGAAGACAGATACGCAGTATTTT | CASSQFTKVGKTDTQYF | TRBJ2-3 | . | TRBV3-1 | .
TGTGCCAGCAGCTTAGCGGGGGGGGTGGTAACAGATACGCAGTATTTT | CASSLAGGVVTDTQYF | TRBJ2-3 | TRBD2 | TRBV11-2 | few
TGCAGTGCTAGAGGGACAGGGAACACCGGGGAGCTGTTTTTT | CSARGTGNTGELFF | TRBJ2-2 | TRBD1 | TRBV20-1 | few
TGTGCCAGCAGCCCCTCCATGGGGAACACTGAAGCTTTCTTT | CASSPSMGNTEAFF | TRBJ1-1 | . | TRBV7-9 | .
TGTGCCAGCAGCGTGGAGACTAGCAGAGGGGCCGAGCAGTTCTTC | CASSVETSRGAEQFF | TRBJ2-1 | TRBD2 | TRBV9 | .
TGCGCCAGCAGCTTGGGGGGAAAAACCGGGGAGCTGTTTTTT | CASSLGGKTGELFF | TRBJ2-2 | . | TRBV5-1 | many